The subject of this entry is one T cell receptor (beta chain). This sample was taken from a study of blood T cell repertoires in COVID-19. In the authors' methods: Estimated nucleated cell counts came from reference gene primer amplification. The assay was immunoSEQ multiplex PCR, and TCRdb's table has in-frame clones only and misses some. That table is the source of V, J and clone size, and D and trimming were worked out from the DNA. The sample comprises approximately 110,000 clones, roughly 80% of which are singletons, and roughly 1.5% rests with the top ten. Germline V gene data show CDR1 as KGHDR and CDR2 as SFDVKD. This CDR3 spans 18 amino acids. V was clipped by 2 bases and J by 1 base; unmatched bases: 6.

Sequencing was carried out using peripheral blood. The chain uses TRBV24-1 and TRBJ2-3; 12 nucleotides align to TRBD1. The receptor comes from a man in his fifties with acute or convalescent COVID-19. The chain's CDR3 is CATSDWLGTGGGTDTQYF. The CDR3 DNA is TGTGCCACCAGTGATTGGTTGGGGACAGGGGGCGGCACAGATACGCAGTATTTT.